These 4 T cell receptor beta chains share one sample of origin, sequenced in a study of T-cell memory formation after mild COVID-19. TCRdb reprocessed the 5' RACE reads with MiXCR, giving one entry per CDR3 protein. The sample lists 350,000 to 400,000 distinct CDR3 sequences; over 13% were seen once. What was sequenced was PBMCs or a T cell subset sorted from them (not recorded which). These receptors originate from a man in his late teens or twenties who had mild COVID-19 (a few samples of this study predate the infection). Cell type and time point are not known.

The rearrangement uses TRBV7-6 and TRBJ2-7; possible D gene TRBD2, 5 bases. This CDR3 spans 12 amino acids. Deletions cut 6 bases from V and 6 bases from J, with 12 bases between. Germline V CDR1 and CDR2: SGHVS, FNYEAQ. The CDR3 nucleotides are TGTGCCAGCAGTCGAGGCGGGCCCGAGCAGTACTTC. It translates to CASSRGGPEQYF.

A few counts support this clonotype. The CDR3 loop is CASSTGPGSSGELFF. DNA for the CDR3: TGCGCCAGCAGCACAGGTCCAGGGTCATCCGGGGAGCTGTTTTTT. The chain joins TRBV5-1 to TRBJ2-2; D possibly corresponds to TRBD1 (5 bases). This CDR3 spans 15 amino acids. Trimming took off 4 bases at V and 6 bases at J, with 16 bases between the two ends. The germline CDR1 and CDR2 sequences are SGHRS and YFSETQ. The complete variable domain, with remaining parts taken from reference TRBV5-1 and TRBJ2-2, reads KAGVTQTPRYLIKTRGQQVTLSCSPISGHRSVSWYQQTPGQGLQFLFEYFSETQRNKGNFPGRFSGRQFSNSRSEMNVSTLELGDSALYLCASSTGPGSSGELFFGEGSRLTVL.

This clonotype showed up many times. The rearrangement uses TRBV12-3 or TRBV12-4 and TRBJ2-3; no definite D call. This CDR3 comprises 16 residues. V shed 5 bases and J shed 7 bases, with 22 bases lying between them. CDR3 in amino acids: CASSGEEPDRRNTQYF. CDR3 in DNA: TGTGCCAGCAGTGGAGAGGAACCTGACCGGCGAAATACGCAGTATTTT.

CDR3 sequence: CASSQVPSGGATQYF. CDR3 DNA sequence: TGTGCCAGCAGCCAAGTCCCCTCGGGGGGGGCCACGCAGTATTTT. This chain joins TRBV3-1 and TRBJ2-3, with 8 bases lining up with TRBD2. Germline loops: CDR1 LGHDT, CDR2 YNNKEL (reference sequence). The V gene end was trimmed by 1 base and the J gene end by 9 bases; junction bases not matched to a gene: 9. This CDR3 contains 15 residues.